Included here is one TCR beta chain sequence, with context. Original handling: The assay estimated nucleated cells by amplifying reference gene primers. TCRdb keeps only in-frame clones here, not all; method: immunoSEQ multiplex PCR. V, J and clone size derive from that table, while D and trimming were established from the DNA sequence. The sample consists of roughly 55,000 clones, 60% to 80% of them appearing once. The CDR3 sequence is 15 residues long. Germline CDR1 reads KGHSH; CDR2 reads LQKENI. The ends were cut back, 2 bases at V and 3 bases at J, with 12 bases in the middle. These data are taken from a study of blood T cell repertoires in COVID-19. Looking at the study overall: The United States, Italy and Spain were the sources of the acute and convalescent COVID-19 samples.

The clonotype originates from an elderly man with acute or convalescent COVID-19. The material sequenced was peripheral blood. This rearrangement joins TRBV18 to TRBJ2-3, with D perhaps matching TRBD1 (6 bases). The CDR3 DNA follows: TGTGCCAGCTCACCATCTAACAGGGAAACAGATACGCAGTATTTT. As protein: CASSPSNRETDTQYF.